This TCR beta chain came from a study of blood T cell repertoires in COVID-19. In germline, CDR1 is SGHVS, CDR2 FNYEAQ. CDR3 length: 15 residues. J was trimmed by 8 bases and V by 5 bases; bases with no gene match: 5. Here immunoSEQ multiplex PCR was the method, and the copy in TCRdb shows in-frame clones only, minus some. The sample contains 65,000 to 75,000 clones, roughly nine tenths of which appear only once. The V and J genes are TRBV7-6 and TRBJ2-1; TRBD2 aligns across 14 bases. This TCR was sampled from a man aged 45 to 65 with active COVID-19. Sequenced material: peripheral blood. The CDR3 bases are TGTGCCAGCAGCCCTGGGACTAGCGGGGGTGATGAGCAGTTCTTC. Its translation is CASSPGTSGGDEQFF.